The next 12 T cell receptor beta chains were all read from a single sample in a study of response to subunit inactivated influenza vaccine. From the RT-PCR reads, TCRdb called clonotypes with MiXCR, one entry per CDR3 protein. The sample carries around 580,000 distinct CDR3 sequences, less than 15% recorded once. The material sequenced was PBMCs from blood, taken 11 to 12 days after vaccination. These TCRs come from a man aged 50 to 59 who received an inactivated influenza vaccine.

The CDR3 sequence: CSARLLRTSGGWNEQFF. CDR3 bases: TGCAGTGCTAGACTTCTCCGGACTAGCGGGGGGTGGAATGAGCAGTTCTTC. J is TRBJ2-1 and V is TRBV20-1; 14 positions match TRBD2. This CDR3 is 17 amino acids long. V was pared by 2 bases and J by 7 bases, with 10 bases of the junction left unmatched. In germline, CDR1 is DFQATT, CDR2 SNEGSKA (reference sequence).

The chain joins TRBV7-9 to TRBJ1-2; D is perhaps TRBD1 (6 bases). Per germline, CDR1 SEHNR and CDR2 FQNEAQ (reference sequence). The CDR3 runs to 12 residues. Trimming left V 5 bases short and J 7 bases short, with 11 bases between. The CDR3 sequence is CASSHATGGYTF. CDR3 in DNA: TGTGCCAGCAGCCACGCGACAGGTGGCTACACCTTC.

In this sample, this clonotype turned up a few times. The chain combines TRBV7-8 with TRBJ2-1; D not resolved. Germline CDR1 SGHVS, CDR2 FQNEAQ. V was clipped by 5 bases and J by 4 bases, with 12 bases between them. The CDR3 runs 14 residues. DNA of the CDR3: TGTGCCAGCAGCGGCCGGAACCCTTACAATGAGCAGTTCTTC. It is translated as CASSGRNPYNEQFF.

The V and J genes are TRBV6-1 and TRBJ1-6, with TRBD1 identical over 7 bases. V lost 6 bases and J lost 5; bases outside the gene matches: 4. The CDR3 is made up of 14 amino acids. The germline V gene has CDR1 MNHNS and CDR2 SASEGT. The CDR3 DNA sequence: TGTGCCAGCAGAGAGGGACAGCATAATTCACCCCTCCACTTT. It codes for CASREGQHNSPLHF.

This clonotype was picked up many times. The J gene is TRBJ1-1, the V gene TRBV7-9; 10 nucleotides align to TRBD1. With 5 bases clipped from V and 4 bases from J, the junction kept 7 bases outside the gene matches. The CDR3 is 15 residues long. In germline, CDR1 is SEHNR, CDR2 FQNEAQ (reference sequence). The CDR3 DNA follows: TGTGCCAGCAGCGCCACGGGACAGGGGTTCACTGAAGCTTTCTTT. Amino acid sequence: CASSATGQGFTEAFF.

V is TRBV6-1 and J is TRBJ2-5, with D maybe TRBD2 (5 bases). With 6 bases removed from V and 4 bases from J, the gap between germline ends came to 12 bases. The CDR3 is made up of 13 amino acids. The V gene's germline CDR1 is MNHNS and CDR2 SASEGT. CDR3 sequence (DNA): TGTGCCAGCAGACGGGGATCAGGAGAGACCCAGTACTTC. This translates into CASRRGSGETQYF.

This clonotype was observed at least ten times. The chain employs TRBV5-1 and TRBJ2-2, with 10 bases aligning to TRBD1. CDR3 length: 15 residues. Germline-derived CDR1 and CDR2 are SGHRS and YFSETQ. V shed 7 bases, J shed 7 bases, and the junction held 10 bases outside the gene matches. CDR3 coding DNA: TGCGCCAGCGGCACCGGGACAGGGGAGATCGGGGAGCTGTTTTTT. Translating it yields CASGTGTGEIGELFF.

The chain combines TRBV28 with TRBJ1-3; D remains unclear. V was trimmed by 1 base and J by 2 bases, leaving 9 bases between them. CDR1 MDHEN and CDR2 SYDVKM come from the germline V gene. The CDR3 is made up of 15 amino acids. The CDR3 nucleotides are TGTGCCAGCAGTTTATCGCCATCAGCTGGAAACACCATATATTTT. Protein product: CASSLSPSAGNTIYF.

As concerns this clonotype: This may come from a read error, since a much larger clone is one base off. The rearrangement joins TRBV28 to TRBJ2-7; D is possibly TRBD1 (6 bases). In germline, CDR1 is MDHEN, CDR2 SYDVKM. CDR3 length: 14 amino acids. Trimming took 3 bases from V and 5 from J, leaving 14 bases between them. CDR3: CASSLKGGQDEQYF. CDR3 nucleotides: TGTGCCAGCAGTTTGAAAGGGGGTCAGGACGAGCAGTACTTC.

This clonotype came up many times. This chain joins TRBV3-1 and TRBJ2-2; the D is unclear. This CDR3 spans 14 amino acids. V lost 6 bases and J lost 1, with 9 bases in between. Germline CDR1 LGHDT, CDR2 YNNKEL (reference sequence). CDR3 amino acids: CASRPWGNTGELFF. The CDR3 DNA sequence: TGTGCCAGCAGGCCATGGGGGAACACCGGGGAGCTGTTTTTT.

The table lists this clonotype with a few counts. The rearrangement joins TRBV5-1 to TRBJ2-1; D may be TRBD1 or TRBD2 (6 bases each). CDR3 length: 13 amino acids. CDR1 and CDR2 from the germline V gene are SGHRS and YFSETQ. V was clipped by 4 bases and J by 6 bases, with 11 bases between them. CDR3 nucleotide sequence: TGCGCCAGCAGCACGGGGGCGGGCAATGAGCAGTTCTTC. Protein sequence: CASSTGAGNEQFF.

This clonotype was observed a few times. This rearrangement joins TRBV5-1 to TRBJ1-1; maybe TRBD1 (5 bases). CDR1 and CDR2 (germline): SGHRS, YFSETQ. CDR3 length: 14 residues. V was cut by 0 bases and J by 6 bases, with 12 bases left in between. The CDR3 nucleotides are TGCGCCAGCAGCTTGGACAGGCCCAAGGCTGAAGCTTTCTTT. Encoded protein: CASSLDRPKAEAFF.